This is a list of T cell receptor beta chains from one sample in a study of blood T cell repertoires in COVID-19. Clones were read by immunoSEQ multiplex PCR, and TCRdb kept only the in-frame ones, dropping some. Here the sample spans 200,000 to 250,000 clones, nearly 90% being singletons. Material for sequencing was PBMCs or T cells enriched from blood (not recorded which). Receptors were obtained from a man under 40 who had been exposed to COVID-19. CDR3s include the opening cysteine and the closing phenylalanine or tryptophan. A D gene is named only where the DNA matches it firmly. Clone size is not always given. Where it is, it says once, few, many or a class for expanded clones.

clone size,V gene,J gene,D gene,CDR3 DNA,CDR3 protein
-,TRBV19,TRBJ1-6,TRBD1,TGTGCCAGTAGTACGACCAGGGGGAATTCACCCCTCCACTTT,CASSTTRGNSPLHF
-,TRBV5-5,TRBJ1-1,-,TGTGCCAGCAGCTTGGGAACCGGTCTTTCGTCTGAAGCTTTCTTT,CASSLGTGLSSEAFF
-,TRBV5-6,TRBJ1-3,-,TGTGCCAGCAGAAGACAGGCGAACTCTGGAAACACCATATATTTT,CASRRQANSGNTIYF
-,TRBV6-5,TRBJ1-2,TRBD1,TGTGCCAGCAAAACCGGGACAGCGGGTAATATTGGCTACACCTTC,CASKTGTAGNIGYTF
few,TRBV29-1,TRBJ1-1,TRBD1,TGCAGCGCTAGACAGGGGAACACTGAAGCTTTCTTT,CSARQGNTEAFF
-,TRBV27,TRBJ1-5,TRBD1,TGTGCCAGCAGTTTAGAAAGGGGGCACGGTCAGCCCCAGCATTTT,CASSLERGHGQPQHF
-,TRBV6-6,TRBJ1-4,TRBD1,TGTGCCAGCAGTCCTCAGGACAGGGGTCGTGAAAAACTGTTTTTT,CASSPQDRGREKLFF
-,TRBV12-3/TRBV12-4,TRBJ1-1,-,TGTGCCAGCAGTCCAGACAGGACCTGTGTCTTT,CASSPDRTCVF
few,TRBV15,TRBJ2-7,-,TGTGCCACCAGCAGAGATGAGGGCGAGCAGTACTTC,CATSRDEGEQYF
-,TRBV29-1,TRBJ2-5,-,TGCAGCGTCATACCTCGCGGGAAAGAGACCCAGTACTTC,CSVIPRGKETQYF
-,TRBV3-1/TRBV3-2,TRBJ1-3,-,TGTGCCAGCAGCCATCCAAGCGAAAACACCATATATTTT,CASSHPSENTIYF
-,TRBV3-1/TRBV3-2,TRBJ2-1,TRBD1,TGTGCCAGCAGCCAAGGACAGGGGATTTACAATGAGCAGTTCTTC,CASSQGQGIYNEQFF
-,TRBV4-2,TRBJ2-7,TRBD1,TGTGCCAGCAGCCAAATATCAGGGGGCTACGAGCAGTACTTC,CASSQISGGYEQYF
-,TRBV5-1,TRBJ2-1,TRBD1,TGCGCCAGCAGCCGTCGGGACAGGGGGAATGAGCAGTTCTTC,CASSRRDRGNEQFF
-,TRBV11-3,TRBJ2-6,TRBD1,TGTGCCAGCAGCCCCGGACAGGGAAGCTCTGGGGCCAACGTCCTGACTTTC,CASSPGQGSSGANVLTF
-,TRBV15,TRBJ1-1,-,TGTGCCACCAGCAGAGGGGGGGTCAGGACTGAAGCTTTCTTT,CATSRGGVRTEAFF
-,TRBV7-6,TRBJ2-7,-,TGTGCCAGCAGCTTAGGAGGTGCCGAGCAGTACTTC,CASSLGGAEQYF
-,TRBV6-4,TRBJ2-2,-,TGTGCCAGCAGTGACTTCGTCACCGGGGAGCTGTTTTTT,CASSDFVTGELFF
-,TRBV7-3,TRBJ2-2,-,TGTGCCAGCAGCTTAACCCCGTTAGGGGCAGGAGGGGAGCTGTTTTTT,CASSLTPLGAGGELFF
-,TRBV18,TRBJ2-2,TRBD1,TGTGCCAGCTCACCGGGACAGGAGAACACCGGGGAGCTGTTTTTT,CASSPGQENTGELFF
-,TRBV27,TRBJ1-5,-,TGTGCCAGCAGTCTCCGGGGGGGTGGTCAGCCCCAGCATTTT,CASSLRGGGQPQHF
-,TRBV6-5,TRBJ2-7,TRBD2,TGTGCCACGAGATATAGCGGGGACTCCTACGAGCAGTACTTC,CATRYSGDSYEQYF
-,TRBV11-2,TRBJ1-4,TRBD1,TGTGCCAGCAGCTTCACAGGGGGCACGGATGAAAAACTGTTTTTT,CASSFTGGTDEKLFF
-,TRBV3-1/TRBV3-2,TRBJ2-7,TRBD1,TGTGCCAGCAGCCAAGGGGCCGGGACAGGGGGCCACGAGCAGTACTTC,CASSQGAGTGGHEQYF
-,TRBV2,TRBJ2-4,-,TGTGCCAGCGATTTCAGCGGAGCCAAAAACATTCAGTACTTC,CASDFSGAKNIQYF
-,TRBV13,TRBJ2-3,TRBD2,TGTGCCAGCAGCCTTACATCCGGGACTAGCGGGGGGGCCGATACGCAGTATTTT,CASSLTSGTSGGADTQYF
-,TRBV12-3/TRBV12-4,TRBJ1-1,-,TGTGCCAGCAGTTTGTCAGGATTCGAAGCTTTCTTT,CASSLSGFEAFF
-,TRBV6-1,TRBJ1-1,-,TGTGCCAGCAGTGAATTGTCGGAGACTGAAGCTTTCTTT,CASSELSETEAFF
-,TRBV5-1,TRBJ2-2,-,TGCGCCAGCAGCTTGGCCGTTTGGCTAGAGAACACCGGGGAGCTGTTTTTT,CASSLAVWLENTGELFF
-,TRBV5-4,TRBJ1-1,TRBD1,TGTGCCAGCAGCCAAACAGGGGGGCACACTGAAGCTTTCTTT,CASSQTGGHTEAFF
-,TRBV5-1,TRBJ2-2,-,TGCGCCAGCAGCCCCAATCCCCGACAGGTTGGCACCGGGGAGCTGTTTTTT,CASSPNPRQVGTGELFF
-,TRBV7-2,TRBJ2-3,-,TGTGCCAGCAGCCCCCAACCCGGTCCGGATACGCAGTATTTT,CASSPQPGPDTQYF
once,TRBV7-2,TRBJ2-5,-,TGTGCCAGCAGCTTCCCGGGTTTGCAAGAGACCCAGTACTTC,CASSFPGLQETQYF
-,TRBV5-1,TRBJ2-4,-,TGCGCCAGCAGCTTGACGGCGGGACTGGGGAACATTCAGTACTTC,CASSLTAGLGNIQYF
-,TRBV5-1,TRBJ1-6,-,TGCGCCAGCAGCTTGGAGGCCCCATCTCAGGCCGTCTATAATTCACCCCTCCACTTT,CASSLEAPSQAVYNSPLHF
-,TRBV2,TRBJ2-5,TRBD1,TGTGCCAGCAAGGACAGGGGGGATGAGACCCAGTACTTC,CASKDRGDETQYF
-,TRBV7-8,TRBJ1-5,-,TGTGCCAGCAGCCTGCAGGTTGGAAGCAATCAGCCCCAGCATTTT,CASSLQVGSNQPQHF
-,TRBV27,TRBJ2-7,TRBD2,TGTGCCAGCAGTTTACAGGGACTAGCGGGGTATAAATTCTACGAGCAGTACTTC,CASSLQGLAGYKFYEQYF
-,TRBV5-4,TRBJ2-3,-,TGTGCCAGCAGCTCCGGCGGCGGGCGTAGCACAGATACGCAGTATTTT,CASSSGGGRSTDTQYF